These T cell receptor beta chains were read from a single sample in a study of shared T cell receptors in the human thymus. The method was immunoSEQ multiplex PCR; TCRdb's version includes in-frame clones alone and lacks a portion of them. The sample carries some 700,000 clones, approximately 85% recorded once. The sample also formed part of further work on human thymus T cells.

Material for sequencing was thymocytes. The source of these receptors is a girl under three years old with a congenital heart defect. The CDR3 runs from the conserved cysteine through the conserved F or W. Fields, in order: CDR3 protein, V gene, J gene, D gene, CDR3 length. The D gene is left open where the match is weak.

CDR3: CASSLAPLKSGPNTEAFF; V: TRBV7-2; J: TRBJ1-1; D: .; length: 18
CDR3: CASIRDRSYEQYF; V: TRBV9; J: TRBJ2-7; D: TRBD1; length: 13
CDR3: CASSSGRGGYTF; V: TRBV28; J: TRBJ1-2; D: .; length: 12
CDR3: CASTPFGTGGPNQPQHF; V: TRBV19; J: TRBJ1-5; D: TRBD1; length: 17
CDR3: CSVGDYTGADEAFF; V: TRBV29-1; J: TRBJ1-1; D: TRBD1; length: 14
CDR3: CASSQLQVSEAFF; V: TRBV4-1; J: TRBJ1-1; D: .; length: 13
CDR3: CASSLKHAGAYSNYGYTF; V: TRBV5-1; J: TRBJ1-2; D: .; length: 18
CDR3: CASNSDGPSSYNSPLHF; V: TRBV27; J: TRBJ1-6; D: .; length: 17
CDR3: CARSLASSTDTQYF; V: TRBV5-3; J: TRBJ2-3; D: .; length: 14
CDR3: CASSGGDKGQNTEAFF; V: TRBV2; J: TRBJ1-1; D: .; length: 16
CDR3: CASSQEGGRRDQPQHF; V: TRBV4-1; J: TRBJ1-5; D: .; length: 16
CDR3: CSVGTGEYGYTF; V: TRBV29-1; J: TRBJ1-2; D: TRBD1; length: 12
CDR3: CASSLQEDREVYEQFF; V: TRBV4-1; J: TRBJ2-1; D: TRBD1; length: 16
CDR3: CASSLDMEGGTYEQYF; V: TRBV11-2; J: TRBJ2-7; D: .; length: 16
CDR3: CASSGAADRGHTEAFF; V: TRBV5-4; J: TRBJ1-1; D: TRBD1; length: 16
CDR3: CASSEASSKRDRGYNEQFF; V: TRBV6-1; J: TRBJ2-1; D: TRBD1; length: 19
CDR3: CASSPIHNNYGYTF; V: TRBV4-1; J: TRBJ1-2; D: .; length: 14
CDR3: CASSQALTPEGTQYF; V: TRBV4-3; J: TRBJ2-5; D: .; length: 15
CDR3: CASSPRVEEPNEKLFF; V: TRBV9; J: TRBJ1-4; D: .; length: 16
CDR3: CASSLVLAGGPPNEQFF; V: TRBV11-3; J: TRBJ2-1; D: TRBD2; length: 17
CDR3: CASSLHGTGVEGLGAFF; V: TRBV5-6; J: TRBJ1-1; D: TRBD1; length: 17
CDR3: CASSPGGGYSGNTIYF; V: TRBV13; J: TRBJ1-3; D: TRBD1; length: 16
CDR3: CASSRRGQPDRF; V: TRBV28; J: TRBJ1-1; D: TRBD1; length: 12